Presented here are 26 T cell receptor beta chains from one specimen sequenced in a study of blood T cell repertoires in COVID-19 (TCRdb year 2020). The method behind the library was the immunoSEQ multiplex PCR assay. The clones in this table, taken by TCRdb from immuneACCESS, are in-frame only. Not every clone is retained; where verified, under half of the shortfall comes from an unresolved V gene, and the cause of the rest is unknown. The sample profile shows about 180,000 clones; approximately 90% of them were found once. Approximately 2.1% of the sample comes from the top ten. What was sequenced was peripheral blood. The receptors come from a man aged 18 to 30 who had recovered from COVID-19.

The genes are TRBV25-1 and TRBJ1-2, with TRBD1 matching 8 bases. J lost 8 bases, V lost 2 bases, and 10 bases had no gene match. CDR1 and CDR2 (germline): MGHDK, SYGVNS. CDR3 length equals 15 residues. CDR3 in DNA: TGTGCCAGCAGTGAAGCCGGGACAGGCCTCGGGGGCTACACCTTC. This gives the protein CASSEAGTGLGGYTF.

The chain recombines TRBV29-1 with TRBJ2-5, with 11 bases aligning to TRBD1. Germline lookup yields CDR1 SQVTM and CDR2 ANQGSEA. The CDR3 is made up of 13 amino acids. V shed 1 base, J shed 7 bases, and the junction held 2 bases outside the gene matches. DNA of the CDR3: TGCAGCGTTGAAGGGGGGACAGGGGGGACCCAGTACTTC. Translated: CSVEGGTGGTQYF. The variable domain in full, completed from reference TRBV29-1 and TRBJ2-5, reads SAVISQKPSRDICQRGTSLTIQCQVDSQVTMMFWYRQQPGQSLTLIATANQGSEATYESGFVIDKFPISRPNLTFSTLTVSNMSPEDSSIYLCSVEGGTGGTQYFGPGTRLLVL.

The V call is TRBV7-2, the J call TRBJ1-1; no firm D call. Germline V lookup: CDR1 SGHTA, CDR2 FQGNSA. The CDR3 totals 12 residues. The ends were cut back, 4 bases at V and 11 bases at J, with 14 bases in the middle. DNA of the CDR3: TGTGCCAGCAGCTCCGGGCCGGGGTTTGCTTTCTTT. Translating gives CASSSGPGFAFF. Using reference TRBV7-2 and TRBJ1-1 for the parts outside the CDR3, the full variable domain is GAGVSQSPSNKVTEKGKDVELRCDPISGHTALYWYRQSLGQGLEFLIYFQGNSAPDKSGLPSDRFSAERTGGSVSTLTIQRTQQEDSAVYLCASSSGPGFAFFGQGTRLTVV.

The DNA for the CDR3 is TGTGCCAGCAGTTTATCTGGGACAGGGAACGAGCAGTACTTC. Residues: CASSLSGTGNEQYF. The chain recombines TRBV27 with TRBJ2-7, with 9 bases fitting TRBD1. Trimming at V came to 0 bases and at J to 5 bases, leaving 2 bases not matched to a gene. The CDR3 extends over 14 amino acids. The germline V gene encodes CDR1 MNHEY and CDR2 SMNVEV (reference sequence).

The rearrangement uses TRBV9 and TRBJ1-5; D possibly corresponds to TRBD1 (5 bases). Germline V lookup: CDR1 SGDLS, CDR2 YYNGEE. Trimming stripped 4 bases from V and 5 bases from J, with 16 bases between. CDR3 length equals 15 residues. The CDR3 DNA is TGTGCCAGCAGCCCCAGTGTAGGGGCTCATCAGCCCCAGCATTTT. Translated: CASSPSVGAHQPQHF.

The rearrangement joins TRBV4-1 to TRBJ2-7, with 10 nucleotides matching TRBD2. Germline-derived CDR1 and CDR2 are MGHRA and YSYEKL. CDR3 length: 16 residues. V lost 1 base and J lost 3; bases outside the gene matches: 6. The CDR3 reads CASSQVATSGFYEQYF. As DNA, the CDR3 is TGCGCCAGCAGCCAAGTGGCGACTAGCGGGTTCTACGAGCAGTACTTC.

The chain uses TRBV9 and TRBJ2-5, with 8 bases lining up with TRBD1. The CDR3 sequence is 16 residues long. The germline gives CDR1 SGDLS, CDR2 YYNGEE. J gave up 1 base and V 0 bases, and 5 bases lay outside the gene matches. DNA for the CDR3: TGTGCCAGCAGCGTAGGGACAGGGAAGGGCCAAGAGACCCAGTACTTC. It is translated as CASSVGTGKGQETQYF.

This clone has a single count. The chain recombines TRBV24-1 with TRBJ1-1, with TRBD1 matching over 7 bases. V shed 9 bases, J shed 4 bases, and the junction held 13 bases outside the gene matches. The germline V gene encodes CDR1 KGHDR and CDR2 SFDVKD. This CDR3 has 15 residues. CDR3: CATRDRVGDRTEAFF. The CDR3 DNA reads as TGTGCCACCCGCGACAGGGTTGGAGATCGCACTGAAGCTTTCTTT.

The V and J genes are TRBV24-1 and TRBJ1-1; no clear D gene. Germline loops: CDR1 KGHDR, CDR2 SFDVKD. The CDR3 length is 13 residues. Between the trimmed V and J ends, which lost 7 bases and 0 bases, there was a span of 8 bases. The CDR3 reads CATSDRVNTEAFF. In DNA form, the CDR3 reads TGTGCCACCAGCGATCGGGTGAACACTGAAGCTTTCTTT.

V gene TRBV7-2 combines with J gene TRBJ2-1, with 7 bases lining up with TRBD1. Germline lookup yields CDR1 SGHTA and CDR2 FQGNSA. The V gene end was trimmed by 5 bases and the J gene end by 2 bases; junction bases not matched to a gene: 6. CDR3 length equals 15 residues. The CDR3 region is CASSLSGQAYNEQFF. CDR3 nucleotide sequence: TGTGCCAGCAGCCTAAGCGGACAGGCCTACAATGAGCAGTTCTTC. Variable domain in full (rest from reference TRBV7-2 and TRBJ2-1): GAGVSQSPSNKVTEKGKDVELRCDPISGHTALYWYRQSLGQGLEFLIYFQGNSAPDKSGLPSDRFSAERTGGSVSTLTIQRTQQEDSAVYLCASSLSGQAYNEQFFGPGTRLTVL.

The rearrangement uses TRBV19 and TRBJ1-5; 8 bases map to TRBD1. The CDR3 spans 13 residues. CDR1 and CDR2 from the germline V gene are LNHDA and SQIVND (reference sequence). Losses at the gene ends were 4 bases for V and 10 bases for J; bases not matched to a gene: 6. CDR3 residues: CASSRGQDPPQHF. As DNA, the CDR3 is TGTGCCAGTAGTAGGGGACAGGACCCCCCCCAGCATTTT.

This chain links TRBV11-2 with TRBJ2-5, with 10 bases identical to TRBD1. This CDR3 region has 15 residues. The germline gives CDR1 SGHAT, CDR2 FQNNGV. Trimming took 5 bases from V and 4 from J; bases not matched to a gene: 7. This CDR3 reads CASSTWTGGVETQYF. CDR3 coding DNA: TGTGCCAGCAGCACCTGGACAGGGGGTGTAGAGACCCAGTACTTC.

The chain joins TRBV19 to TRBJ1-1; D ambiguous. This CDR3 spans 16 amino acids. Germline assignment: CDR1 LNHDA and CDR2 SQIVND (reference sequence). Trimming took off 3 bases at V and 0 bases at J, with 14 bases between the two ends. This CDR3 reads CASSISGALMNTEAFF. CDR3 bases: TGTGCCAGTAGTATCAGTGGAGCCCTCATGAACACTGAAGCTTTCTTT.

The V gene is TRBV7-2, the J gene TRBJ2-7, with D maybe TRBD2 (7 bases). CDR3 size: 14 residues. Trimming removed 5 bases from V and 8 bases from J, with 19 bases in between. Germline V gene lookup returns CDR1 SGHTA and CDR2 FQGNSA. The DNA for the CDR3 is TGTGCCAGCAGCGCCGCTGGGGGGGCCGTGAAGCAGTACTTC. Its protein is CASSAAGGAVKQYF.

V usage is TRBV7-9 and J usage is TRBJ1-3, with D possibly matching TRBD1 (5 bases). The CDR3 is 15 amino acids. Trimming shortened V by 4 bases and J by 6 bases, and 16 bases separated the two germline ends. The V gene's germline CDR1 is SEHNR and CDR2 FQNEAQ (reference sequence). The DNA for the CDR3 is TGTGCCAGCAGCTCGGGACTACTAGGCGTAAACACCATATATTTT. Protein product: CASSSGLLGVNTIYF.

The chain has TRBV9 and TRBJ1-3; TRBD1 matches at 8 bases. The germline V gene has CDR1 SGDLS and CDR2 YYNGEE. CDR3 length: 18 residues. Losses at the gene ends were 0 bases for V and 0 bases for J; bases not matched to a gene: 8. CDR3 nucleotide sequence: TGTGCCAGCAGCGTAGGAGTGACAGGGGACTTCTCTGGAAACACCATATATTTT. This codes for CASSVGVTGDFSGNTIYF.

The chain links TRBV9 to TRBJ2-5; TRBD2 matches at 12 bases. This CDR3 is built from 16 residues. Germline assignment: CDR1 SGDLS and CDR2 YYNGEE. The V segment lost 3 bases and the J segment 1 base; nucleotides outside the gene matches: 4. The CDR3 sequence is CASSAGLAGSQETQYF. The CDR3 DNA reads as TGTGCCAGCAGCGCCGGACTAGCGGGGTCCCAAGAGACCCAGTACTTC.

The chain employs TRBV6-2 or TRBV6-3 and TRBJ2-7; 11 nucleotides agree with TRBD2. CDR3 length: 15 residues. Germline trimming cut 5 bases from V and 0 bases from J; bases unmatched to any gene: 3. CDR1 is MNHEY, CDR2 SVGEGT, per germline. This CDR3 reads CASSAGTSGSYEQYF. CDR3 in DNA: TGTGCCAGCAGTGCCGGGACTAGCGGCTCCTACGAGCAGTACTTC.

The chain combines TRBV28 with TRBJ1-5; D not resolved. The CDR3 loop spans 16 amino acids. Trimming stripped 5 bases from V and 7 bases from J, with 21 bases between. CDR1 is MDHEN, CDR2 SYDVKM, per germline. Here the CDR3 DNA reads TGTGCCAGCAGTCCACCTACGAGGGAAATAAGCCAGCCCCAGCATTTT. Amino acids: CASSPPTREISQPQHF.

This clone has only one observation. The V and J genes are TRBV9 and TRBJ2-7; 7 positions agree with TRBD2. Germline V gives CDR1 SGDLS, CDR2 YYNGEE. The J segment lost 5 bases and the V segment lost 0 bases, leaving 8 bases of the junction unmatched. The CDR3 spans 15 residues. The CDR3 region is CASSVGVTSFDEQYF. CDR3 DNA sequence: TGTGCCAGCAGCGTAGGCGTGACTAGCTTCGACGAGCAGTACTTC.

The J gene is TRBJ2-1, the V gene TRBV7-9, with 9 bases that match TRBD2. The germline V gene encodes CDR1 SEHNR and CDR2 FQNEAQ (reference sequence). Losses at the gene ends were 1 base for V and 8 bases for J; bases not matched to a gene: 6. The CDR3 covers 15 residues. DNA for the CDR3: TGTGCCAGCAGCTTAGGTAGCGGGAGATTGGATGAGCAGTTCTTC. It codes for CASSLGSGRLDEQFF.

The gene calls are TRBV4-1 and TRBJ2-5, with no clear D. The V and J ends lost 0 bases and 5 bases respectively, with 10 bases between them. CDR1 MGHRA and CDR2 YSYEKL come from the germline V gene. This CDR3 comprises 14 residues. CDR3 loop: CASSQDPVGETQYF. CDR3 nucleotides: TGCGCCAGCAGCCAAGATCCGGTCGGGGAGACCCAGTACTTC.

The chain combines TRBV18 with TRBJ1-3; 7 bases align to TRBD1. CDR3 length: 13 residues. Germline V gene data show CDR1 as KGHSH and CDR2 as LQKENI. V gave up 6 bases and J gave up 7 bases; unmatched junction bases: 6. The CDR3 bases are TGTGCCAGCTCCCCGGGACAGATTAACACCATATATTTT. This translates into CASSPGQINTIYF.

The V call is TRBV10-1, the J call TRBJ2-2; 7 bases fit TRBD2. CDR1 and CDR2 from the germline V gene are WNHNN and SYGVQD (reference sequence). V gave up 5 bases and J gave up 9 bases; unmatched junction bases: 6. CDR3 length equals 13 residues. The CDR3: CASSKSGIRELFF. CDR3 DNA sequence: TGCGCCAGCAGTAAGAGCGGGATCAGGGAGCTGTTTTTT.

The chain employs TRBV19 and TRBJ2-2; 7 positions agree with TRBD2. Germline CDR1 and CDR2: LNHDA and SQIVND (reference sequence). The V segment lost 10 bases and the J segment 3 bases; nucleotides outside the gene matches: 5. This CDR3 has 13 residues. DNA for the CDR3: TGTGCCATAAACAGCGGGGACACCGGGGAGCTGTTTTTT. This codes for CAINSGDTGELFF.

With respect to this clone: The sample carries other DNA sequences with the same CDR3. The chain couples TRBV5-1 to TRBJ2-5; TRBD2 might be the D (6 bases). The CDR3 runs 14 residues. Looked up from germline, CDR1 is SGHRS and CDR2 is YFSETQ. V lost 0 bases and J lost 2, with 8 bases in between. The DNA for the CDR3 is TGCGCCAGCAGCTTGGCCGGGGGACAAGAGACCCAGTACTTC. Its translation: CASSLAGGQETQYF.